These T cell receptor beta chains were read from a single sample in a study of human T cells and chemical hapten exposure. TCRdb re-analysed the RACE reads in MiXCR, keeping a single row per CDR3 protein. The profile shows 35,000 to 45,000 distinct CDR3 sequences, around 12% of them singletons. Specimen: whole blood, collected in connection with sensitization to the hapten diphenylcyclopropenone (DPC). These receptors came from a young woman with alopecia areata. Some clones in this sample may be carry-over from other donors' samples. Both conserved end residues are part of each CDR3.

CDR3: CASSPETGQDNSPLHF
V: TRBV9

CDR3: CASSSTGESYEQYF
V: TRBV28

CDR3: CSARDRVAGGYEQYF
V: TRBV20-1

CDR3: CASRHTGELFF
V: TRBV3-1

CDR3: CASISLEGTEGYGYTF
V: TRBV6-1

CDR3: CASSLGIYRVAEQYF
V: TRBV28

CDR3: CASSFAGQGYNEQFF
V: TRBV28

CDR3: CASQWGIGELFF
V: TRBV6-2/TRBV6-3

CDR3: CASSLGSGRAPEQFF
V: TRBV7-2

CDR3: CASSPIAMNTGELFF
V: TRBV11-2

CDR3: CASSYYGAGEQYF
V: TRBV6-2/TRBV6-3

CDR3: CASSLVGKTPPSNQPQHF
V: TRBV28

CDR3: CASSSRQGDPRTLHF
V: TRBV13

CDR3: CASSGVGSRNQPQHF
V: TRBV28

CDR3: CASSPSRRETQYF
V: TRBV7-9

CDR3: CASSLDGLSNQPQHF
V: TRBV5-1

CDR3: CASSIGHGGNQPQHF
V: TRBV6-5

CDR3: CASSLAKGRALYNEQFF
V: TRBV12-3/TRBV12-4

CDR3: CASGGTPIVWPQHF
V: TRBV28

CDR3: CSATILRSQETQYF
V: TRBV20-1

CDR3: CASSLLQKRNTIYF
V: TRBV28

CDR3: CASSYSRGRDYYTF
V: TRBV6-5

CDR3: CASKDREGNQPQHF
V: TRBV12-3/TRBV12-4